Shown below are 28 T cell receptor beta chains from a single sample sequenced in a study of OX40 agonist ivuxolimab in advanced cancers. The repertoire was sequenced with immunoSEQ multiplex PCR; TCRdb's copy has only in-frame clones and lacks some. The sample lists about 95,000 clones, 90% to 95% occurring once. The sample was CD4+ or CD8+ T cells sorted from blood, taken in a trial of the OX40 agonist ivuxolimab. The receptors were gathered from an adult with an advanced solid tumor such as melanoma, head and neck, liver or kidney cancer.

The chain has TRBV6-6 and TRBJ2-7; D is uncertain. The CDR3 runs 11 residues. Trimming removed 6 bases at V and 6 bases at J, with 9 bases between. The V gene's germline CDR1 is MNHNY and CDR2 SVGAGI (reference sequence). The CDR3 nucleotides are TGTGCCAGCAGGGAAGTAGGCGAGCAGTACTTC. It specifies CASREVGEQYF.

This rearrangement joins TRBV28 to TRBJ2-7, with D possibly TRBD1 on 6 matching bases. V was cut by 4 bases and J by 2 bases, with 15 bases left in between. Germline loops: CDR1 MDHEN, CDR2 SYDVKM. The CDR3 is 15 amino acids. CDR3 DNA: TGTGCCAGCAGTTCAACCGGGACATCGCCCTACGAGCAGTACTTC. It codes for CASSSTGTSPYEQYF.

V is TRBV19 and J is TRBJ1-5; 10 bases line up with TRBD1. The CDR3 sequence is 18 residues long. Germline assignment: CDR1 LNHDA and CDR2 SQIVND (reference sequence). V lost 5 bases, J lost 4 bases, and 14 bases stayed unmatched. The CDR3 here is CASSFRDRGEFGNQPQHF. In DNA form, the CDR3 reads TGTGCCAGTAGTTTCCGGGACAGGGGAGAGTTTGGGAATCAGCCCCAGCATTTT.

J is TRBJ1-1 and V is TRBV2; weak D call: TRBD1 (6 bases). Trimming shortened V by 4 bases and J by 3 bases, and 15 bases separated the two germline ends. Germline loops: CDR1 SNHLY, CDR2 FYNNEI. This CDR3 spans 15 amino acids. CDR3 loop: CASSANRAQYTEAFF. The CDR3 DNA reads TGTGCCAGCAGTGCTAACAGGGCCCAATACACTGAAGCTTTCTTT. The whole variable domain, filled in from reference TRBV2 and TRBJ1-1, reads EPEVTQTPSHQVTQMGQEVILRCVPISNHLYFYWYRQILGQKVEFLVSFYNNEISEKSEIFDDQFSVERPDGSNFTLKIRSTKLEDSAMYFCASSANRAQYTEAFFGQGTRLTVV.

The V gene is TRBV7-3, the J gene TRBJ1-5; D gene uncertain. The V end was cut by 5 bases, the J end by 2 bases, with 16 bases between. CDR3 length equals 16 residues. From germline, CDR1 is SGHTA and CDR2 FQGTGA. Here the CDR3 reads CASSPRTVSCNQPQHF. The CDR3 DNA follows: TGTGCCAGCAGCCCCAGAACTGTGTCTTGCAATCAGCCCCAGCATTTT.

The chain combines TRBV28 with TRBJ1-4; D remains unclear. Germline V gene sequence: CDR1 MDHEN, CDR2 SYDVKM. V was cut by 2 bases and J by 1 base, with 11 bases left in between. This CDR3 has 16 residues. The CDR3 here is CASSLVVSQTNEKLFF. DNA of the CDR3: TGTGCCAGCAGTTTAGTCGTATCCCAAACTAATGAAAAACTGTTTTTT.

This chain joins TRBV30 and TRBJ1-4; unclear D gene. There are 16 residues in the CDR3. Germline V CDR1 and CDR2: GTSNPN, SVGIG (reference sequence). Deletions cut 3 bases from V and 1 base from J, with 15 bases between. CDR3 bases: TGTGCCTGGAGGACGTCCGGCGGGGTAACTAATGAAAAACTGTTTTTT. Amino acid sequence: CAWRTSGGVTNEKLFF.

This clone was counted a single time. This chain connects TRBV30 to TRBJ1-2; 9 bases agree with TRBD1. The CDR3 sequence is 13 residues long. Germline trimming cut 4 bases from V and 8 bases from J; bases unmatched to any gene: 8. Germline V lookup: CDR1 GTSNPN, CDR2 SVGIG (reference sequence). In DNA, the CDR3 is TGTGCCTGGATACCGGGGACAGGGAGCGGCTACACCTTC. Translation gives CAWIPGTGSGYTF.

The count of this clone is one. This chain links TRBV19 with TRBJ1-5; D might be TRBD1 (6 bases). Germline lookup yields CDR1 LNHDA and CDR2 SQIVND (reference sequence). The length of the CDR3 is 16 residues. V lost 0 bases and J lost 1, with 10 bases in between. The CDR3 sequence is CASSIDQGHSNQPQHF. CDR3 bases: TGTGCCAGTAGTATAGATCAGGGACACAGCAATCAGCCCCAGCATTTT. Complete variable domain (other parts from reference TRBV19 and TRBJ1-5): DGGITQSPKYLFRKEGQNVTLSCEQNLNHDAMYWYRQDPGQGLRLIYYSQIVNDFQKGDIAEGYSVSREKKESFPLTVTSAQKNPTAFYLCASSIDQGHSNQPQHFGDGTRLSIL.

V and J are TRBV11-3 and TRBJ1-1, with 12 positions matching TRBD1. V lost 2 bases to trimming and J lost 3 bases; unmatched junction nucleotides: 10. The CDR3 extends over 18 amino acids. CDR1 and CDR2 from the germline V gene are SGHNT and YENEEA. The CDR3 coding sequence is TGTGCCAGCAGCTTATCTCGGGACAGGGGGCTACGGGACACTGAAGCTTTCTTT. Its protein is CASSLSRDRGLRDTEAFF.

The V and J genes are TRBV30 and TRBJ2-4; D gene uncertain. Germline V gene sequence: CDR1 GTSNPN, CDR2 SVGIG (reference sequence). The CDR3 has 15 amino acids. The V and J ends lost 0 bases and 0 bases respectively, with 9 bases between them. The CDR3 region is CAWSVGLLAKNIQYF. CDR3 sequence (DNA): TGTGCCTGGAGTGTTGGGCTACTAGCCAAAAACATTCAGTACTTC.

The chain has TRBV19 and TRBJ1-2; D not resolved. The CDR3 is made up of 15 amino acids. Trimming shortened V by 7 bases and J by 0 bases, and 15 bases separated the two germline ends. From germline, CDR1 is LNHDA and CDR2 SQIVND (reference sequence). CDR3 region: CASNARQSTNYGYTF. The CDR3 DNA is TGTGCCAGTAATGCGCGGCAGTCTACTAACTATGGCTACACCTTC. The variable domain in full, completed from reference TRBV19 and TRBJ1-2, reads DGGITQSPKYLFRKEGQNVTLSCEQNLNHDAMYWYRQDPGQGLRLIYYSQIVNDFQKGDIAEGYSVSREKKESFPLTVTSAQKNPTAFYLCASNARQSTNYGYTFGSGTRLTVV.

The genes are TRBV11-2 and TRBJ2-5, with D possibly TRBD2 on 6 matching bases. Germline-derived CDR1 and CDR2 are SGHAT and FQNNGV. The CDR3 sequence is 15 residues long. Deletions cut 3 bases from V and 0 bases from J, with 11 bases between. Here the CDR3 reads CASSLGGANQETQYF. In DNA form, the CDR3 reads TGTGCCAGCAGCTTGGGGGGAGCGAACCAAGAGACCCAGTACTTC.

The chain has TRBV6-6 and TRBJ1-4; D remains ambiguous. Between the trimmed V and J ends, which lost 6 bases and 3 bases, there was a span of 5 bases. This CDR3 is built from 12 residues. Looked up from germline, CDR1 is MNHNY and CDR2 is SVGAGI (reference sequence). The chain's CDR3 is CASRPPNEKLFF. CDR3 in DNA: TGTGCCAGCAGGCCCCCTAATGAAAAACTGTTTTTT.

The V call is TRBV19, the J call TRBJ1-4; TRBD1 agrees at 8 bases. With V trimmed by 6 bases and J by 4 bases, 7 bases remained unmatched. Looked up from germline, CDR1 is LNHDA and CDR2 is SQIVND (reference sequence). The length of the CDR3 is 15 residues. CDR3 bases: TGTGCCAGTAGGAACCAGGGGGCGGATAATGAAAAACTGTTTTTT. Protein product: CASRNQGADNEKLFF.

The chain is built from TRBV5-1 and TRBJ2-5, with D perhaps matching TRBD1 (6 bases). V was clipped by 5 bases and J by 5 bases, with 13 bases between them. Germline CDR1 reads SGHRS; CDR2 reads YFSETQ. The CDR3 runs to 13 residues. The CDR3: CASSSDRPETQYF. Written as DNA, the CDR3 is TGCGCCAGCAGTTCCGACAGGCCCGAGACCCAGTACTTC.

This chain joins TRBV28 and TRBJ1-5; D is ambiguous. Germline assignment: CDR1 MDHEN and CDR2 SYDVKM. V was trimmed by 3 bases and J by 7 bases, leaving 10 bases between them. The CDR3 runs 13 residues. As DNA, the CDR3 is TGTGCCAGCAGTTTGATGAAGGTACAGCCCCAGCATTTT. Translating it yields CASSLMKVQPQHF.

This rearrangement joins TRBV11-2 to TRBJ2-1; 12 bases are shared with TRBD2. The CDR3 covers 13 residues. The junction had 1 base not matched to a gene; V was cut back by 3 bases and J by 10 bases. The germline gives CDR1 SGHAT, CDR2 FQNNGV. CDR3 sequence reads: CASSFGLAGEQFF. CDR3 nucleotides: TGTGCCAGCAGCTTCGGACTAGCGGGAGAGCAGTTCTTC.

The J gene is TRBJ2-2, the V gene TRBV11-2, with D hard to call. Trimming cost V 3 bases and J 7 bases, with 9 bases left between them. The length of the CDR3 is 13 residues. Germline V gives CDR1 SGHAT, CDR2 FQNNGV. CDR3 loop: CASSLYIGGELFF. CDR3 coding DNA: TGTGCCAGCAGCTTGTATATCGGCGGGGAGCTGTTTTTT.

V usage is TRBV6-5 and J usage is TRBJ2-2; D might be TRBD1 or TRBD2, each matching 5 bases. Per germline, CDR1 MNHEY and CDR2 SVGAGI. V shed 8 bases and J shed 0 bases, with 10 bases lying between them. The CDR3 is made up of 14 amino acids. In DNA form, the CDR3 reads TGTGCCAGCCGACGGGGCACGAACACCGGGGAGCTGTTTTTT. It yields the protein CASRRGTNTGELFF.

The rearrangement uses TRBV19 and TRBJ1-5; 12 bases map to TRBD1. J gave up 4 bases and V 3 bases, and 4 bases lay outside the gene matches. The CDR3 consists of 16 residues. Germline lookup yields CDR1 LNHDA and CDR2 SQIVND (reference sequence). Here the CDR3 DNA reads TGTGCCAGTAGTATGGAGGGACAGGGGGCTAATCAGCCCCAGCATTTT. Residues: CASSMEGQGANQPQHF.

This chain uses TRBV19 with TRBJ2-6; tentatively, D is TRBD1 or TRBD2 (5 bases each). The germline V and J ends were trimmed by 1 base and 0 bases, with 16 bases remaining between them. The CDR3 runs 19 residues. Germline V lookup: CDR1 LNHDA, CDR2 SQIVND (reference sequence). CDR3 sequence: CASSIARGALSSGANVLTF. The CDR3 DNA follows: TGTGCCAGTAGTATAGCAAGGGGAGCCCTATCCTCTGGGGCCAACGTCCTGACTTTC.

Of note for this clone: Other DNA sequences in the same sample also yield this CDR3. The rearrangement uses TRBV28 and TRBJ2-1; 9 bases are a match to TRBD2. CDR1 is MDHEN and CDR2 is SYDVKM in the germline V gene. V shed 8 bases and J 6 bases; nucleotides not matched to a gene: 8. This CDR3 has 14 residues. CDR3: CASSRTSGRNEQFF. CDR3 DNA sequence: TGTGCCAGCTCCAGAACTAGCGGGCGCAATGAGCAGTTCTTC. Looking up the rest from reference TRBV28 and TRBJ2-1 gives the full variable domain: DVKVTQSSRYLVKRTGEKVFLECVQDMDHENMFWYRQDPGLGLRLIYFSYDVKMKEKGDIPEGYSVSREKKERFSLILESASTNQTSMYLCASSRTSGRNEQFFGPGTRLTVL.

The chain joins TRBV5-5 to TRBJ2-2; D not resolved. Germline CDR1 and CDR2: SGHKS and YYEKEE (reference sequence). The CDR3 loop spans 12 amino acids. V lost 4 bases to trimming and J lost 5 bases, with 6 bases between them. CDR3 in DNA: TGTGCCAGCAGCCCGTATACCGGGGAGCTGTTTTTT. Encoded protein: CASSPYTGELFF.

The chain uses TRBV10-2 and TRBJ2-7; 13 nucleotides match TRBD2. Germline trimming cut 3 bases from V and 5 bases from J; bases unmatched to any gene: 7. This CDR3 has 16 residues. Germline V gene lookup returns CDR1 WSHSY and CDR2 SAAADI. CDR3 nucleotide sequence: TGCGCCAGCAGTGATTCTCGACTAGCGGGAGGTAACGAGCAGTACTTC. Translating it yields CASSDSRLAGGNEQYF.

The V and J genes are TRBV28 and TRBJ1-1; no firm D call. Trimming pared 10 bases from V and 4 bases from J, leaving 10 bases between. The germline gives CDR1 MDHEN, CDR2 SYDVKM. The length of the CDR3 is 11 residues. CDR3 loop: CATQVGTEAFF. The DNA for the CDR3 is TGTGCCACCCAAGTCGGCACTGAAGCTTTCTTT.

This chain links TRBV5-5 with TRBJ1-5; D not resolved. This CDR3 spans 14 amino acids. Germline CDR1 SGHKS, CDR2 YYEKEE (reference sequence). Trimming took 0 bases from V and 0 from J, leaving 4 bases between them. The CDR3 protein is CASSLVYSNQPQHF. The CDR3 region has the DNA TGTGCCAGCAGCTTGGTTTATAGCAATCAGCCCCAGCATTTT.

V gene TRBV25-1 combines with J gene TRBJ2-1, with a possible D match to TRBD2 (6 bases). V lost 3 bases to trimming and J lost 8 bases, with 14 bases between them. The V gene's germline CDR1 is MGHDK and CDR2 SYGVNS. The CDR3 is made up of 14 amino acids. CDR3 nucleotides: TGTGCCAGCAGTGAGGTCGGGAGTAGTTATGAGCAGTTCTTC. It is translated as CASSEVGSSYEQFF. Based on the CDR3 plus reference TRBV25-1 and TRBJ2-1, the full variable domain is EADIYQTPRYLVIGTGKKITLECSQTMGHDKMYWYQQDPGMELHLIHYSYGVNSTEKGDLSSESTVSRIRTEHFPLTLESARPSHTSQYLCASSEVGSSYEQFFGPGTRLTVL.